This T cell receptor beta chain was identified during a study of identical twins. The CDR3 has 15 amino acids. V lost 3 bases to trimming and J lost 4 bases; unmatched junction nucleotides: 7. Germline CDR1 KGHDR, CDR2 SFDVKD. Only a few counts were recorded for this clonotype. Its matching antigen is unknown. Findings and limits, study-wide: Donors were not followed over many years; analysis was cross-sectional. It was out-of-frame TCR alpha sharing in monozygotic twins that models underestimated.

In TCRdb, the 5' RACE reads were re-called with MiXCR into one record per CDR3 protein. This table has around 490,000 distinct CDR3 sequences, about 15% appearing once. These data also formed part of another study, on yellow fever vaccine responses in identical twins. Per that paper: Reports say the vaccine T cell response in twins looked partly convergent and partly personalized.

The sequenced sample consisted of CD4+ T cells sorted from blood. This receptor was taken from a woman aged 18-35 years in good health. This chain connects TRBV24-1 to TRBJ2-5; 7 bases match TRBD1. CDR3 sequence: CATSDNRGWGETQYF. The CDR3 DNA follows: TGTGCCACCAGTGATAACAGGGGATGGGGAGAGACCCAGTACTTC.